This TCR beta chain was sequenced for a study of chemoradiotherapy in HPV16-positive cancers. Study-level information: Functional T-cell assays on two HPV16-positive patients' cells defined candidate HPV-specific clones and common TCR motifs.

This CDR3 contains 13 residues. The ends were cut back, 4 bases at V and 5 bases at J, with 11 bases in the middle. Per the germline V gene, CDR1 is MNHNS and CDR2 is SASEGT. Profiled with immunoSEQ multiplex PCR; TCRdb holds only in-frame clones, not every one. The sample includes around 3,300 clones, over 75% seen only once; the top ten take 5% to 5.5%. V and J are TRBV6-1 and TRBJ2-5, with D perhaps TRBD2 (7 bases). The sequence was obtained from a human donor with HPV-associated anogenital cancer. Sequences were derived from tumor tissue, sampled from a patient who underwent chemoradiotherapy. CDR3 residues: CASSGTRGETQYF. CDR3 DNA sequence: TGTGCCAGCAGTGGGACTAGGGGGGAGACCCAGTACTTC.